This entry lists 16 T cell receptor beta chains sequenced from one sample in a study of cytomegalovirus exposure and HLA in healthy donors (dated by TCRdb to about 2017). The method behind the library was the immunoSEQ multiplex PCR assay. For the multiplex PCR, a mixture combining 60 forward primers for TCR Vbeta segments and 13 reverse primers for TCR Jbeta segments was used. Drawn from immuneACCESS, this table holds only the in-frame rearrangements with V and J called that TCRdb kept. Clones are partly lost; checked studies trace under half to an unresolved V gene and leave the rest unexplained. The sample yields 150,000 to 200,000 clones; 70% to 90% were counted once. Approximately 1.7% of the sample is in the top ten clones. The specimen was PBMCs. Receptors were obtained from a woman aged 18-30 years in good health and CMV-seronegative.

Here the CDR3 reads CAIGEGEQYF. The CDR3 DNA sequence: TGTGCCATAGGGGAGGGCGAGCAGTACTTC. V usage is TRBV6-1 and J usage is TRBJ2-7; TRBD2 aligns across 7 bases. After removal of 10 bases from V and 6 bases from J, the junction contained 3 bases not matched to a gene. Germline CDR1 MNHNS, CDR2 SASEGT. The CDR3 loop spans 10 amino acids.

This chain links TRBV4-2 with TRBJ1-4; D is undetermined. Trimming shortened V by 4 bases and J by 5 bases, and 11 bases separated the two germline ends. The CDR3 consists of 14 residues. The germline V gene has CDR1 LGHNA and CDR2 YNFKEQ. CDR3 region: CASSLPPGNEKLFF. For the CDR3, the DNA is TGTGCCAGCAGCCTACCACCTGGCAATGAAAAACTGTTTTTT.

The J gene is TRBJ2-7, the V gene TRBV13; D is undetermined. V lost 4 bases, J lost 0 bases, and 10 bases lay in between. CDR3 length: 14 residues. CDR1 is PRHDT, CDR2 FYEKMQ, per germline (reference sequence). CDR3 DNA sequence: TGTGCCAGCAGCTCCCCCCTTAGCTCCTACGAGCAGTACTTC. It yields the protein CASSSPLSSYEQYF.

The chain couples TRBV28 to TRBJ1-2, with a possible D match to TRBD1 (5 bases). The CDR3 is made up of 12 amino acids. CDR1 MDHEN and CDR2 SYDVKM come from the germline V gene. Deletions cut 10 bases from V and 8 bases from J, with 17 bases between. CDR3 sequence: CATRRGAGGYTF. The CDR3 bases are TGTGCCACCCGGCGGGGCGCGGGAGGCTACACCTTC.

This chain links TRBV30 with TRBJ2-2; perhaps TRBD1 as D (6 bases). V was clipped by 5 bases and J by 4 bases, with 14 bases between them. This CDR3 is 14 amino acids long. CDR1 and CDR2 (germline): GTSNPN, SVGIG (reference sequence). CDR3 DNA: TGTGCCTGGGGAAGGGGGTGGGGCACCGGGGAGCTGTTTTTT. Its translation is CAWGRGWGTGELFF.

This chain uses TRBV29-1 with TRBJ2-7; D may be TRBD1 (5 bases). V was trimmed by 4 bases and J by 1 base, leaving 8 bases between them. The CDR3 sequence is 12 residues long. Looked up from germline, CDR1 is SQVTM and CDR2 is ANQGSEA. CDR3 DNA sequence: TGCAGCGTTGTTGACAGATCCTACGAGCAGTACTTC. This sequence encodes CSVVDRSYEQYF.

The chain has TRBV6-1 and TRBJ2-7, with D maybe TRBD2 (5 bases). The germline V gene encodes CDR1 MNHNS and CDR2 SASEGT. This CDR3 has 15 residues. Trimming pared 4 bases from V and 5 bases from J, leaving 18 bases between. CDR3 nucleotide sequence: TGTGCCAGCAGTGGCAGCGGCAGAACGCCTAACGAGCAGTACTTC. It specifies CASSGSGRTPNEQYF.

The genes are TRBV5-4 and TRBJ2-7, with D perhaps matching TRBD2 (6 bases). Trimming took 2 bases from V and 0 from J, leaving 12 bases between them. The CDR3 consists of 15 residues. Germline V lookup: CDR1 SGHNT, CDR2 YYREEE (reference sequence). The CDR3 DNA reads TGTGCCAGCAGCTTAACGGCCGGGAGCTCCTACGAGCAGTACTTC. It codes for CASSLTAGSSYEQYF.

V usage is TRBV5-1 and J usage is TRBJ2-1, with a tentative D call TRBD2 (6 bases). V lost 3 bases and J lost 8, with 12 bases in between. Germline V gene data show CDR1 as SGHRS and CDR2 as YFSETQ. This CDR3 region has 13 residues. The CDR3 region is CASSSPWGDEQFF. In DNA, the CDR3 is TGCGCCAGCAGCTCCCCCTGGGGGGATGAGCAGTTCTTC.

The CDR3 sequence is CAISERGTWNTEAFF. The CDR3, as DNA: TGTGCCATCAGTGAACGGGGGACGTGGAACACTGAAGCTTTCTTT. V gene TRBV10-3 combines with J gene TRBJ1-1, with D possibly being TRBD1 (5 bases). Germline assignment: CDR1 ENHRY and CDR2 SYGVKD. V lost 3 bases to trimming and J lost 1 base, with 12 bases between them. The CDR3 is made up of 15 amino acids.

The CDR3, as DNA: TGTGCCATCAGAACTCGGGATGAAGAGACCCAGTACTTC. Amino acid sequence: CAIRTRDEETQYF. The V and J genes are TRBV10-3 and TRBJ2-5, with D maybe TRBD2 (5 bases). The CDR3 runs 13 residues. V was pared by 6 bases and J by 3 bases, with 11 bases between. Germline CDR1 is ENHRY and CDR2 is SYGVKD.

V and J are TRBV6-1 and TRBJ1-1, with D unclear. The length of the CDR3 is 13 residues. The germline V and J ends were trimmed by 4 bases and 3 bases, with 9 bases remaining between them. Looked up from germline, CDR1 is MNHNS and CDR2 is SASEGT. CDR3 amino acids: CASSGSGHTEAFF. CDR3 DNA: TGTGCCAGCAGTGGCAGCGGGCACACTGAAGCTTTCTTT.

The V gene is TRBV5-4, the J gene TRBJ2-2; 7 nucleotides agree with TRBD2. Germline CDR1 and CDR2: SGHNT and YYREEE (reference sequence). CDR3 size: 14 residues. The V gene end was trimmed by 6 bases and the J gene end by 6 bases; junction bases not matched to a gene: 8. The CDR3 protein is CASNFLGGSGELFF. The CDR3 DNA reads as TGTGCCAGCAACTTTTTGGGAGGGTCCGGGGAGCTGTTTTTT.

This chain links TRBV2 with TRBJ1-6; TRBD1 matches 9 bases. V lost 3 bases and J lost 9; bases outside the gene matches: 3. The CDR3 sequence is 14 residues long. From germline, CDR1 is SNHLY and CDR2 FYNNEI. The CDR3 region is CASSEGQGGSPLHF. DNA for the CDR3: TGTGCCAGCAGTGAGGGACAGGGAGGTTCACCCCTCCACTTT.

This clone came up a few times. This chain uses TRBV5-1 with TRBJ2-7, with 15 bases aligning to TRBD2. Germline CDR1 reads SGHRS; CDR2 reads YFSETQ. CDR3 length: 16 amino acids. The V segment lost 4 bases and the J segment 2 bases; nucleotides outside the gene matches: 4. The CDR3 is CASSPGTSGRTYEQYF. For the CDR3, the DNA is TGCGCCAGCAGCCCGGGGACTAGCGGGAGGACCTACGAGCAGTACTTC. Full variable domain (outside the CDR3, taken from reference TRBV5-1 and TRBJ2-7): KAGVTQTPRYLIKTRGQQVTLSCSPISGHRSVSWYQQTPGQGLQFLFEYFSETQRNKGNFPGRFSGRQFSNSRSEMNVSTLELGDSALYLCASSPGTSGRTYEQYFGPGTRLTVT.

The chain combines TRBV5-1 with TRBJ1-2; the match to TRBD1 covers 7 bases. CDR1 SGHRS and CDR2 YFSETQ come from the germline V gene. The CDR3 has 14 residues. J gave up 4 bases and V 3 bases, and 6 bases lay outside the gene matches. The CDR3 DNA reads TGCGCCAGCAGCTCCGACAGGGCGTTCTATGGCTACACCTTC. This codes for CASSSDRAFYGYTF.